The present T cell receptor (beta chain) was sequenced within a study of T cell clonality in common variable immunodeficiency (dated by TCRdb to about 2015). What the authors observed across the whole study: Despite equal DNA input, controls averaged around 82,000 unique sequences per sample versus about 30,000 in CVID samples. According to the authors, figuring out what caused the increased clonality in CVID would require sequencing the repertoires of T cell subpopulations. Healthy controls shared more TCRbeta clones with each other than CVID subjects shared among themselves (p < 0.0001). Differences among patients in the CVID cohort limited the correlations between repertoire features and clinical complications. Fewer deletions and N-nucleotide insertions were reportedly observed in CVID TCRbeta sequences, and highly modified clones with 13 or more V deletions were reportedly absent from CVID TCRbeta sequences. TCRbeta clonality was higher in CVID subjects than in healthy controls (t-test p = 0.018), and the increase was most characteristic of about a third of subjects.

CVID samples and control samples contributed equivalent amounts of genomic DNA as sequencing input. For every sample, a 60 bp segment covering the rearranged TCRbeta CDR3 region was amplified and then sequenced. The immunoSEQ assay, a bias-corrected multiplex PCR combined with high-throughput sequencing, was used to amplify TCRbeta. Turning to the authors' computational methods: Each unique nucleotide sequence was treated as a clone and annotated with V, D and J genes, copy number and frequency. Sequences were labeled productive if in frame, and non-productive if out of frame or containing stop codons. As previously described, Shannon's entropy was used to calculate clonality. The predicted amino acid sequences of productive clones were used to derive the mean CDR3 Kyte-Doolittle hydropathy. Hierarchical clustering of scaled V gene usage was performed with the R hclust function using Manhattan distance and complete linkage. Sharing of clones by CDR3 amino acid sequence was evaluated through resampling of 12 repertoires per group over 100 rounds. The repertoires were searched for approximately 70 published EBV-specific and fewer than 250 published CMV-specific TCRbeta sequences. Two CVID samples that yielded fewer than 10,000 sequences were excluded from the analysis, so roughly 40 CVID repertoires were retained. TCRdb's version of the immuneACCESS table is confined to in-frame rearrangements and falls short of the full clone set. An unresolved V gene accounts for under half of the shortfall where checked; the remainder is of unknown origin. That table furnishes V, J and clone size, whereas the DNA furnished D and trimming. The data for this sample show around 42,000 clones, each detected more than once. 2.5% to 3% of the sample lies in the top ten.

CDR1 and CDR2 (SGHRS, YFSETQ) derive from the germline V gene. Unmatched junction bases come to 6, with V trimmed by 4 bases and J by 6 bases. Including cysteine and phenylalanine, the CDR3 has 15 amino acids. Sequencing covers 36 bases of the CDR3, shown here with the frame starting at base 1. As to this clone: The antigen it binds to is not known. The read ends 3 residues shy of where the CDR3 ends; the end is completed using the germline J gene.

Most of the CVID patients and most of the healthy controls were of Caucasian heritage. Heparinized peripheral whole blood samples of about 4.5 to 8 ml were collected from each donor. Genomic DNA from adults with common variable immune deficiency (CVID) and from healthy adult controls was used to sequence TCRbeta CDR3 repertoires. There were about 22 healthy adult volunteers in the control group (about 12 female and roughly ten male), ranging in age from 23 to 66 years, with a mean age of almost 35. Diluted blood was subjected to density centrifugation over Hypaque 1077 or Ficoll-Paque for isolation of peripheral blood mononuclear cells. Genomic DNA was obtained from unsorted mononuclear cells through either Qiagen column purification or a centrifugation-based method.

Recombination linked TRBV5-1 to TRBJ2-1, and 11 junction bases match TRBD2. Sequencing was done on a sample of peripheral blood mononuclear cells. This TCR came from a person aged 18 to 75 in good health. CDR3 DNA, as far as it was read: TGCGCCAGCAGCATTCTAGCGGGGGGTCCCAATGAG. Its protein product is CASSILAGGPNE. The full CDR3 protein reads CASSILAGGPNEQFF.